This TCR beta chain was retrieved from a study of blood T cell repertoires in COVID-19. In the study overall: The cDNA or gDNA used as material had been derived from T cells, B-cell-depleted T cells, or PBMCs.

Clones were sequenced by immunoSEQ multiplex PCR, and TCRdb holds only the in-frame ones, with some missing. The repertoire consists of more than 70,000 clones, with 75% to 90% occurring once and the leading ten covering 6.5% to 9%. CDR3 length: 13 amino acids. CDR1 is MNHEY, CDR2 SVGEGT, per germline. The V segment lost 6 bases and the J segment 4 bases; nucleotides outside the gene matches: 4. The receptor comes from a man aged 60-69 years with acute or convalescent COVID-19. V and J are TRBV6-2 or TRBV6-3 and TRBJ1-2, with TRBD1 matching over 8 bases. The specimen sequenced was peripheral blood. DNA for the CDR3: TGTGCCAGCAGCGGACAGGGAGTCTATGGCTACACCTTC. Protein: CASSGQGVYGYTF.